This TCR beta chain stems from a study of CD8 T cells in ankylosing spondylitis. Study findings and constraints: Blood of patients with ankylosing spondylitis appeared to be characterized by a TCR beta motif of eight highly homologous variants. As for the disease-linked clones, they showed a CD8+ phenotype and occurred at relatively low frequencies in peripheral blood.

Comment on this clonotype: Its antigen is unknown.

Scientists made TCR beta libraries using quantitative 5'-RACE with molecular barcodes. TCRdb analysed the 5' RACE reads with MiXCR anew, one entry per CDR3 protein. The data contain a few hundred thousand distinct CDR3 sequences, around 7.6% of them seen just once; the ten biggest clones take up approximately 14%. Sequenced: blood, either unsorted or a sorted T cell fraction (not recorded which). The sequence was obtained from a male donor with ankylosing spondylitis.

CDR3 DNA sequence: TGTGCCAGCAGCCGTAGACTAGCGGACTCCTACAATGAGCAGTTCTTC. Its translation: CASSRRLADSYNEQFF. This rearrangement joins TRBV3-1 to TRBJ2-1, with 9 bases lining up with TRBD2. Germline V lookup: CDR1 LGHDT, CDR2 YNNKEL (reference sequence). V gave up 4 bases and J gave up 0 bases; unmatched junction bases: 4. This CDR3 spans 16 amino acids.